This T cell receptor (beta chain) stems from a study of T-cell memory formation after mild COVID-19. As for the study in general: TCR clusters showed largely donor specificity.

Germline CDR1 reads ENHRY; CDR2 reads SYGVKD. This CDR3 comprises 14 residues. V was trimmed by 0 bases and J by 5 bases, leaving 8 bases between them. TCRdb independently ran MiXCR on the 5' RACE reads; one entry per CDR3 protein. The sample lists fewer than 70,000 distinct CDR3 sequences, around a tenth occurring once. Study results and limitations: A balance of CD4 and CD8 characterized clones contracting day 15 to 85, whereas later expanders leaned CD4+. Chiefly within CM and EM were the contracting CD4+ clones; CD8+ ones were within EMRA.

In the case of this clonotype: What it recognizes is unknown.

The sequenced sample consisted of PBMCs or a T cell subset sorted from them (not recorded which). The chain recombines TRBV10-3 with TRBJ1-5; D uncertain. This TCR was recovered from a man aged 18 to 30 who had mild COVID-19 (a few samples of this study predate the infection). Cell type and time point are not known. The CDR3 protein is CAISESLGDQPQHF. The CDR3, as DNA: TGTGCCATCAGTGAGTCGTTAGGTGATCAGCCCCAGCATTTT.